These 32 T cell receptor beta chains came from one sample sequenced in a study of blood T cells in healthy people across ages. The authors ran a second PCR of roughly 6 to 11 cycles using a sample-barcoded 5' primer and a J-beta primer mix. TCRdb re-called the 5' RACE reads through MiXCR, storing one row per CDR3 protein. The table has hundreds of thousands of distinct CDR3 sequences, around a quarter seen once. These data were also filed under a second study, of T cells of mothers and their children.

The sequencing input was blood. The receptors here all came from a boy between 2 and 15 years old in good health.

This chain connects TRBV6-5 to TRBJ2-5; TRBD2 matches at 7 bases. V shed 9 bases and J 5 bases; nucleotides not matched to a gene: 6. The CDR3 totals 12 residues. Per germline, CDR1 MNHEY and CDR2 SVGAGI. The CDR3 loop is CASQTSPETQYF. CDR3 coding DNA: TGTGCCAGTCAGACTAGCCCTGAGACCCAGTACTTC.

This chain joins TRBV5-1 and TRBJ1-2; D is unresolved. This CDR3 comprises 13 residues. The germline CDR1 and CDR2 sequences are SGHRS and YFSETQ. Deletions cut 4 bases from V and 1 base from J, with 8 bases between. This CDR3 is CASSETVNYGYTF. Written as DNA, the CDR3 is TGCGCCAGCAGCGAAACAGTTAACTATGGCTACACCTTC.

This CDR3 is CASSPDRGNVHEQYF. CDR3 nucleotide sequence: TGTGCCAGCAGCCCGGACAGGGGAAACGTCCACGAGCAGTACTTC. The chain recombines TRBV5-5 with TRBJ2-7, with 9 positions matching TRBD1. This CDR3 contains 15 residues. The germline CDR1 and CDR2 sequences are SGHKS and YYEKEE (reference sequence). V was clipped by 4 bases and J by 5 bases; unmatched bases: 10.

The chain combines TRBV20-1 with TRBJ2-7; tentatively, D is TRBD2 (6 bases). The V gene's germline CDR1 is DFQATT and CDR2 SNEGSKA (reference sequence). The CDR3 sequence is 14 residues long. Between the trimmed V and J ends, which lost 6 bases and 0 bases, there was a span of 15 bases. CDR3 nucleotide sequence: TGCAGTGCCCCGGCGGGGCGGAACTCCTACGAGCAGTACTTC. Residues: CSAPAGRNSYEQYF.

This clonotype has a handful of counts. The J gene is TRBJ1-2, the V gene TRBV12-3 or TRBV12-4; D is unresolved. The CDR3 loop spans 13 amino acids. Deletions cut 5 bases from V and 4 bases from J, with 11 bases between. DNA for the CDR3: TGTGCCAGCAGTCTCGGACTGAGCTATGGCTACACCTTC. Its translation is CASSLGLSYGYTF.

This chain uses TRBV28 with TRBJ2-5, with a weak D call TRBD1 (6 bases). The DNA matches TRBJ2-7 better at its end, which makes the J call doubtful. This CDR3 region has 14 residues. Germline V gene lookup returns CDR1 MDHEN and CDR2 SYDVKM. CDR3 amino acids: CASTSQQGSYEQYF. The CDR3 DNA follows: TGTGCCAGCACATCCCAGCAGGGGTCCTACGAGCAGTACTTC.

V usage is TRBV14 and J usage is TRBJ2-3; D gene uncertain. Germline CDR1 and CDR2: SGHDN and FVKESK. The CDR3 contains 11 residues. Trimming stripped 3 bases from V and 8 bases from J, with 6 bases between. The chain's CDR3 is CASSQVTTQYF. DNA for the CDR3: TGTGCCAGCAGCCAGGTGACTACGCAGTATTTT.

In its sample, this clonotype was seen a few times. The chain couples TRBV20-1 to TRBJ2-4; D is uncertain. V was trimmed by 6 bases and J by 7 bases, leaving 10 bases between them. The V gene's germline CDR1 is DFQATT and CDR2 SNEGSKA (reference sequence). The CDR3 loop spans 11 amino acids. The chain's CDR3 is CSARIGNIQYF. In DNA, the CDR3 is TGCAGTGCGCGGATCGGGAACATTCAGTACTTC.

The rearrangement joins TRBV24-1 to TRBJ2-1; no reliable D call. Trimming stripped 11 bases from V and 1 base from J, with 17 bases between. Germline V CDR1 and CDR2: KGHDR, SFDVKD. This CDR3 contains 15 residues. The CDR3 DNA sequence: TGTGCCAACGACTTACGGATTTTTTCCTACAATGAGCAGTTCTTC. Translating gives CANDLRIFSYNEQFF.

V and J are TRBV9 and TRBJ2-7, with D unresolved. V was trimmed by 4 bases and J by 6 bases, leaving 23 bases between them. The CDR3 is 16 amino acids. CDR1 is SGDLS, CDR2 YYNGEE, per germline. Written as DNA, the CDR3 is TGTGCCAGCAGCCGTACTGTGGCCAGTGGTCCCCCCGAGCAGTACTTC. This encodes CASSRTVASGPPEQYF.

This clonotype turned up a few times. This sequence joins TRBV18 and TRBJ2-3; D is perhaps TRBD2 (6 bases). The V end was cut by 2 bases, the J end by 0 bases, with 15 bases between. This CDR3 spans 17 amino acids. Germline V CDR1 and CDR2: KGHSH, LQKENI. CDR3 protein: CASSPGIAAGSTDTQYF. CDR3 DNA sequence: TGTGCCAGCTCACCAGGGATAGCGGCGGGCAGCACAGATACGCAGTATTTT.

A word on this clonotype: An end of the junction does not agree with germline; a read error may underlie this. The chain couples TRBV5-6 to TRBJ2-5; unclear D gene. The DNA end is a closer match to TRBJ2-1, so the J assignment may be wrong. The CDR3 totals 14 residues. Germline V gene sequence: CDR1 SGHDT, CDR2 YYEEEE. This CDR3 is CASEELQNYSEQFF. The DNA for the CDR3 is TGTGCCAGCGAGGAACTCCAGAACTACAGTGAGCAGTTCTTC.

The CDR3 region is CASSLAGQGTELFF. For the CDR3, the DNA is TGTGCCAGCAGCTTAGCGGGACAGGGAACGGAGCTGTTTTTT. This rearrangement joins TRBV7-9 to TRBJ2-2, with 9 bases lining up with TRBD1. CDR3 length: 14 amino acids. Per the germline V gene, CDR1 is SEHNR and CDR2 is FQNEAQ (reference sequence). V dropped 0 bases and J dropped 10; count of bases not matched to a gene: 3.

This clonotype was counted at least ten times. This chain links TRBV7-8 with TRBJ2-7; 7 bases are a match to TRBD1. This CDR3 has 15 amino acids. CDR1 is SGHVS and CDR2 is FQNEAQ in the germline V gene. Germline trimming cut 4 bases from V and 2 bases from J; bases unmatched to any gene: 8. Here the CDR3 DNA reads TGTGCCAGCAGCTGGCAACAGGGGCCAGCCTACGAGCAGTACTTC. Its translation: CASSWQQGPAYEQYF.

The CDR3 DNA is TGCAGTGCTAGCGACACTAGGAATGGCTACACCTTC. Its protein is CSASDTRNGYTF. V usage is TRBV20-1 and J usage is TRBJ1-2; D is ambiguous. Trimming took off 3 bases at V and 6 bases at J, with 11 bases between the two ends. The CDR3 is 12 residues long. The germline gives CDR1 DFQATT, CDR2 SNEGSKA (reference sequence).

The chain recombines TRBV19 with TRBJ2-7, with 7 bases fitting TRBD2. The CDR3 sequence is 15 residues long. The V segment lost 3 bases and the J segment 3 bases; nucleotides outside the gene matches: 8. Germline-derived CDR1 and CDR2 are LNHDA and SQIVND (reference sequence). CDR3 DNA: TGTGCCAGTAGTATCAGGACTAGGGGCGGCTACGAGCAGTACTTC. The encoded protein is CASSIRTRGGYEQYF.

This clonotype has a handful of counts. The chain couples TRBV12-3 or TRBV12-4 to TRBJ2-4; D call uncertain. This CDR3 is built from 12 residues. V gave up 5 bases and J gave up 10 bases, with 12 bases separating them. CDR3 in DNA: TGTGCCAGCAGTCCAGTAGTCCCGATTCAGTACTTC. Residues: CASSPVVPIQYF.

The V gene is TRBV7-2, the J gene TRBJ2-3; D remains ambiguous. CDR1 and CDR2 from the germline V gene are SGHTA and FQGNSA. The length of the CDR3 is 16 residues. Trimming left V 0 bases short and J 0 bases short, with 10 bases between. The CDR3 DNA reads as TGTGCCAGCAGCTTAGCGCATTTCGACAGCACAGATACGCAGTATTTT. Translating it yields CASSLAHFDSTDTQYF.

This clonotype was picked up many times. The chain recombines TRBV7-9 with TRBJ1-1, with D uncertain. Trimming shortened V by 1 base and J by 1 base, and 10 bases separated the two germline ends. Germline-derived CDR1 and CDR2 are SEHNR and FQNEAQ (reference sequence). The CDR3 totals 15 residues. The chain's CDR3 is CASSLGSLQNTEAFF. The CDR3, as DNA: TGTGCCAGCAGCTTAGGGAGTCTCCAGAACACTGAAGCTTTCTTT. Full variable domain (remainder filled in from reference TRBV7-9 and TRBJ1-1): DTGVSQNPRHKITKRGQNVTFRCDPISEHNRLYWYRQTLGQGPEFLTYFQNEAQLEKSRLLSDRFSAERPKGSFSTLEIQRTEQGDSAMYLCASSLGSLQNTEAFFGQGTRLTVV.

This clonotype was seen more than once but under ten times. The chain uses TRBV11-2 and TRBJ1-1, with a tentative D call TRBD1 (6 bases). Germline V gene lookup returns CDR1 SGHAT and CDR2 FQNNGV. V gave up 1 base and J gave up 6 bases, with 9 bases separating them. The CDR3 consists of 13 residues. CDR3 protein: CASSLVGQSEAFF. The CDR3 DNA sequence: TGTGCCAGCAGCTTAGTCGGACAGTCTGAAGCTTTCTTT.

This clonotype showed up just a few times. The chain is built from TRBV21-1 and TRBJ1-4. TRBV21-1 is a pseudogene. CDR3 length: 10 residues. CDR3 DNA sequence: TGTGCTAGCACTACTGAAAAACTGTTTTTT. Translating gives CASTTEKLFF.

The V and J genes are TRBV11-1 and TRBJ2-1; TRBD2 might be the D (6 bases). Trimming cost V 1 base and J 15 bases, with 13 bases left between them. CDR3 length equals 12 residues. Germline V gene data show CDR1 as SGHAT and CDR2 as FQDESV (reference sequence). In DNA, the CDR3 is TGTGCCAGCAGCTTAGGGGGGGATACCCGGTTCTTC. It codes for CASSLGGDTRFF.

This clonotype was observed a few times. The chain has TRBV25-1 and TRBJ2-7; TRBD2 matches at 7 bases. J was trimmed by 3 bases and V by 6 bases; bases with no gene match: 14. CDR3 length: 16 residues. Germline V gene lookup returns CDR1 MGHDK and CDR2 SYGVNS. Here the CDR3 reads CASSGGGSRSFYEQYF. In nucleotides, the CDR3 is TGTGCCAGCAGCGGCGGCGGGAGCAGGAGTTTCTACGAGCAGTACTTC.

V and J are TRBV5-5 and TRBJ2-1, with TRBD2 as a possible D gene (7 bases). The CDR3 totals 15 residues. Trimming left V 0 bases short and J 7 bases short, with 14 bases between. The V gene's germline CDR1 is SGHKS and CDR2 YYEKEE (reference sequence). In DNA, the CDR3 is TGTGCCAGCAGCTTGGACGCGGGGGCTGGGAATGAGCAGTTCTTC. Residues: CASSLDAGAGNEQFF. The whole variable domain, remainder taken from reference TRBV5-5 and TRBJ2-1, is DAGVTQSPTHLIKTRGQQVTLRCSPISGHKSVSWYQQVLGQGPQFIFQYYEKEERGRGNFPDRFSARQFPNYSSELNVNALLLGDSALYLCASSLDAGAGNEQFFGPGTRLTVL.

This clonotype was counted a few times. V gene TRBV12-3 or TRBV12-4 combines with J gene TRBJ2-1; unclear D gene. The CDR3 contains 14 residues. V was shortened by 5 bases and J by 0 bases, with 8 bases between the two germline ends. The CDR3 here is CASSAKISYNEQFF. The CDR3 coding sequence is TGTGCCAGCAGTGCGAAGATCTCCTACAATGAGCAGTTCTTC.

The V gene is TRBV10-3, the J gene TRBJ2-4; D gene uncertain. Germline V gives CDR1 ENHRY, CDR2 SYGVKD. This CDR3 spans 16 amino acids. Trimming cost V 2 bases and J 0 bases, with 11 bases left between them. CDR3 coding DNA: TGTGCCATCAGTGAGGATATTCGAATAGCCAAAAACATTCAGTACTTC. Protein: CAISEDIRIAKNIQYF.

The rearrangement uses TRBV6-2 or TRBV6-3 and TRBJ2-7, with a possible D match to TRBD2 (5 bases). V lost 6 bases and J lost 4, with 10 bases in between. The length of the CDR3 is 12 residues. In germline, CDR1 is MNHEY, CDR2 SVGEGT. CDR3 coding DNA: TGTGCCAGCAGGGAAACTAGTTACGAGCAGTACTTC. Translation: CASRETSYEQYF.

V gene TRBV12-5 combines with J gene TRBJ2-5; D possibly matches TRBD1 or TRBD2 (6 bases each). V shed 1 base and J shed 4 bases, with 7 bases lying between them. From germline, CDR1 is LGHNT and CDR2 FRNRAP. CDR3 size: 13 residues. For the CDR3, the DNA is TGTGCTAGTGGTTTGGAGGGGGGAGAGACCCAGTACTTC. It specifies CASGLEGGETQYF.

This clonotype was counted only a few times. The chain employs TRBV28 and TRBJ1-2, with 9 bases aligning to TRBD1. CDR1 and CDR2 (germline): MDHEN, SYDVKM. The length of the CDR3 is 13 residues. The J segment lost 8 bases and the V segment lost 6 bases, leaving 7 bases of the junction unmatched. This CDR3 is CASRRTGGGGYTF. DNA for the CDR3: TGTGCCAGCAGAAGAACAGGGGGCGGAGGCTACACCTTC.

This clonotype has just a few counts. V and J are TRBV2 and TRBJ1-3; no reliable D call. The CDR3 sequence is 13 residues long. Trimming took off 9 bases at V and 1 base at J, with 10 bases between the two ends. Germline-derived CDR1 and CDR2 are SNHLY and FYNNEI. The CDR3 DNA sequence: TGTGCCAGTGCTCCAGGTTCTGGAAACACCATATATTTT. Its protein is CASAPGSGNTIYF.

This chain connects TRBV20-1 to TRBJ2-1; D not certain. TRBJ2-7 explains the end of the DNA better; the J call may be wrong. Germline-derived CDR1 and CDR2 are DFQATT and SNEGSKA (reference sequence). The CDR3 sequence is 16 residues long. In nucleotides, the CDR3 is TGCAGTGCTAGTGACCTCGGCTCCGGGTACCCCTACGAGCAGTACTTC. Its translation is CSASDLGSGYPYEQYF.

This chain links TRBV21-1 with TRBJ1-2; the listed D gene, TRBD1, was not tested against the DNA. TRBV21-1 is a documented pseudogene. The CDR3 is 16 residues long. This CDR3 is CASSKIGPIFPHGYTF. In DNA, the CDR3 is TGTGCCAGCAGCAAAATAGGACCCATTTTCCCCCATGGCTACACCTTC.